The next 23 T cell receptor beta chains were all read from a single sample in a study of blood T cell repertoires in COVID-19 (dated by TCRdb to about 2020). Library preparation employed the immunoSEQ multiplex PCR assay. Imported from immuneACCESS, the table was reduced by TCRdb to in-frame sequences with V and J called. These copies leave out some clones; in studies compared against another copy, an unresolved V gene accounts for under half, and the cause of the remainder is not known. Within this sample are about 300,000 clones, with roughly 87% of them counted one time only. Around 5.9% of the sample is taken by the ten largest. The sequenced material came from PBMCs or T cells enriched from blood (not recorded which). The receptor set was obtained from a woman aged 30 to 39 who had recovered from COVID-19.

V and J are TRBV24-1 and TRBJ1-2; D is unclear. Trimming removed 3 bases at V and 3 bases at J, with 10 bases between. The CDR3 totals 14 residues. The germline CDR1 and CDR2 sequences are KGHDR and SFDVKD. The DNA for the CDR3 is TGTGCCACCAGTGATCCCGCCCTAGACTATGGCTACACCTTC. Its translation is CATSDPALDYGYTF.

The chain recombines TRBV5-1 with TRBJ1-3, with D unclear. Germline loops: CDR1 SGHRS, CDR2 YFSETQ. Trimming took off 4 bases at V and 0 bases at J, with 17 bases between the two ends. The CDR3 loop spans 17 amino acids. The CDR3 loop reads CASSPTGPTSSGNTIYF. CDR3 coding DNA: TGCGCCAGCAGCCCCACGGGTCCGACCAGCTCTGGAAACACCATATATTTT. The entire variable domain, with the rest obtained from reference TRBV5-1 and TRBJ1-3, is as follows: KAGVTQTPRYLIKTRGQQVTLSCSPISGHRSVSWYQQTPGQGLQFLFEYFSETQRNKGNFPGRFSGRQFSNSRSEMNVSTLELGDSALYLCASSPTGPTSSGNTIYFGEGSWLTVV.

The chain combines TRBV4-1 with TRBJ1-1; no firm D call. Deletions cut 0 bases from V and 1 base from J, with 9 bases between. This CDR3 region has 15 residues. Germline V CDR1 and CDR2: MGHRA, YSYEKL. The DNA of the CDR3 is TGCGCCAGCAGCCAAGATCCGGGAGGGAACACTGAAGCTTTCTTT. As protein: CASSQDPGGNTEAFF.

In this sample, this clone turned up a few times. The chain employs TRBV6-5 and TRBJ1-2; possible D gene TRBD1, 5 bases. V lost 0 bases and J lost 8, with 10 bases in between. The CDR3 length is 13 residues. Germline V gene sequence: CDR1 MNHEY, CDR2 SVGAGI. The DNA of the CDR3 is TGTGCCAGCAGTTACTCGTCAGGGCGCGGCTACACCTTC. Its protein is CASSYSSGRGYTF.

This clone has only a few counts. The J gene is TRBJ1-1, the V gene TRBV5-4; maybe TRBD1 (5 bases). CDR3 length equals 11 residues. Germline CDR1 and CDR2: SGHNT and YYREEE (reference sequence). V was clipped by 1 base and J by 12 bases, with 10 bases between them. DNA of the CDR3: TGTGCCAGCAGCTTGAATGGGGACTCTTTCTTT. Its translation: CASSLNGDSFF.

The chain has TRBV27 and TRBJ2-7; 7 bases agree with TRBD2. This CDR3 comprises 15 residues. With V trimmed by 6 bases and J by 3 bases, 11 bases remained unmatched. Germline CDR1 is MNHEY and CDR2 is SMNVEV (reference sequence). The CDR3 region has the DNA TGTGCCAGCAGCCCGCTGGGAGCGGGGTACTACGAGCAGTACTTC. This translates into CASSPLGAGYYEQYF.

The genes are TRBV30 and TRBJ2-3, with 7 bases aligning to TRBD2. With V trimmed by 1 base and J by 2 bases, 9 bases remained unmatched. Per the germline V gene, CDR1 is GTSNPN and CDR2 is SVGIG (reference sequence). This CDR3 spans 16 amino acids. CDR3 nucleotide sequence: TGTGCCTGGAGTGCTGGGGACGGGGGGTACACAGATACGCAGTATTTT. Translation: CAWSAGDGGYTDTQYF.

This clone was observed a single time. This chain joins TRBV27 and TRBJ1-2; D is possibly TRBD1 (6 bases). Trimming cost V 8 bases and J 2 bases, with 15 bases left between them. The CDR3 runs 14 residues. Germline values: CDR1 MNHEY, CDR2 SMNVEV (reference sequence). The CDR3 here is CASSRDRSNYGYTF. CDR3 coding DNA: TGTGCCAGCTCCCGAGACAGGTCAAACTATGGCTACACCTTC.

V is TRBV4-1 and J is TRBJ1-5, with D possibly TRBD1 on 5 matching bases. Germline V gives CDR1 MGHRA, CDR2 YSYEKL. This CDR3 contains 15 residues. Between the trimmed V and J ends, which lost 3 bases and 2 bases, there was a span of 11 bases. The CDR3 region has the DNA TGCGCCAGCAGCCAGACAAAAGGGGGCAATCAGCCCCAGCATTTT. Protein sequence: CASSQTKGGNQPQHF.

This sequence joins TRBV12-5 and TRBJ2-1; 10 positions agree with TRBD2. With 1 base clipped from V and 5 bases from J, the junction kept 5 bases outside the gene matches. The CDR3 is 16 residues long. The germline CDR1 and CDR2 sequences are LGHNT and FRNRAP. CDR3 nucleotide sequence: TGTGCTAGTGGTTTGGGGGCTAGCGGGGGCGACAATGAGCAGTTCTTC. Translated: CASGLGASGGDNEQFF.

The chain combines TRBV4-1 with TRBJ1-1, with D uncertain. The V gene's germline CDR1 is MGHRA and CDR2 YSYEKL. V shed 0 bases and J shed 1 base, with 12 bases lying between them. The CDR3 contains 16 residues. Here the CDR3 reads CASSQDQLAGNTEAFF. The DNA for the CDR3 is TGCGCCAGCAGCCAAGATCAACTCGCAGGGAACACTGAAGCTTTCTTT.

V and J are TRBV5-1 and TRBJ2-5; D gene ambiguous. This CDR3 comprises 13 residues. Trimming shortened V by 1 base and J by 5 bases, and 9 bases separated the two germline ends. CDR1 is SGHRS and CDR2 is YFSETQ in the germline V gene. DNA of the CDR3: TGCGCCAGCAGCTTGATACAGCTGGAGACCCAGTACTTC. This sequence encodes CASSLIQLETQYF.

The rearrangement links TRBV12-3 or TRBV12-4 to TRBJ1-1, with no clear D. V was shortened by 7 bases and J by 2 bases, with 8 bases between the two germline ends. This CDR3 is built from 12 residues. CDR3 nucleotide sequence: TGTGCCAGCACCTATAGCAACACTGAAGCTTTCTTT. The encoded protein is CASTYSNTEAFF.

This chain uses TRBV15 with TRBJ2-1; 11 bases fit TRBD2. The V gene's germline CDR1 is LNHNV and CDR2 YYDKDF (reference sequence). Trimming took 3 bases from V and 0 from J; bases not matched to a gene: 7. The length of the CDR3 is 18 residues. The CDR3 DNA sequence: TGTGCCACCAGCAGCCAACTAGCGGGGGTTCTCTCCTACAATGAGCAGTTCTTC. This codes for CATSSQLAGVLSYNEQFF.

The V and J genes are TRBV30 and TRBJ1-4; D is possibly TRBD1 (5 bases). V was clipped by 2 bases and J by 8 bases, with 15 bases between them. The CDR3 contains 14 residues. Germline CDR1 reads GTSNPN; CDR2 reads SVGIG (reference sequence). CDR3 amino acids: CAWSPQGLREKLFF. The CDR3 DNA follows: TGTGCCTGGAGTCCCCAGGGCTTACGGGAAAAACTGTTTTTT. The entire variable domain, with the rest obtained from reference TRBV30 and TRBJ1-4, is as follows: SQTIHQWPATLVQPVGSPLSLECTVEGTSNPNLYWYRQAAGRGLQLLFYSVGIGQISSEVPQNLSASRPQDRQFILSSKKLLLSDSGFYLCAWSPQGLREKLFFGSGTQLSVL.

V and J are TRBV4-2 and TRBJ1-2; the D gene is possibly TRBD1 (6 bases). The CDR3 covers 14 residues. V was cut by 7 bases and J by 5 bases, with 17 bases left in between. Germline V gives CDR1 LGHNA, CDR2 YNFKEQ. The CDR3 protein is CASNGQPGSYGYTF. Written as DNA, the CDR3 is TGTGCCAGCAACGGACAGCCCGGTTCTTATGGCTACACCTTC.

J is TRBJ1-1 and V is TRBV19, with 9 bases matching TRBD1. CDR1 LNHDA and CDR2 SQIVND come from the germline V gene (reference sequence). This CDR3 is built from 16 residues. The V segment lost 5 bases and the J segment 1 base; nucleotides outside the gene matches: 8. Written as DNA, the CDR3 is TGTGCCAGTAGTTCCCCCGGGGGACAGGGGAACACTGAAGCTTTCTTT. Amino acids: CASSSPGGQGNTEAFF.

The J gene is TRBJ1-2, the V gene TRBV27; D gene ambiguous. The CDR3 consists of 15 residues. V lost 2 bases to trimming and J lost 6 bases, with 16 bases between them. Per the germline V gene, CDR1 is MNHEY and CDR2 is SMNVEV (reference sequence). The CDR3 DNA reads as TGTGCCAGCAGTTTAAGAGGACTTCAAGGGCATGGCTACACCTTC. It specifies CASSLRGLQGHGYTF.

This sequence joins TRBV30 and TRBJ1-1; 10 bases match TRBD1. CDR3 length: 14 amino acids. Germline V gene lookup returns CDR1 GTSNPN and CDR2 SVGIG (reference sequence). Losses at the gene ends were 2 bases for V and 11 bases for J; bases not matched to a gene: 11. Written as DNA, the CDR3 is TGTGCCTGGAGTATAGGACAGGGGGATCGTAGGGCTTTCTTT. Translated, it gives CAWSIGQGDRRAFF.

The chain recombines TRBV5-6 with TRBJ1-2; D remains ambiguous. The CDR3 sequence is 15 residues long. Germline values: CDR1 SGHDT, CDR2 YYEEEE. The germline V and J ends were trimmed by 0 bases and 4 bases, with 13 bases remaining between them. The CDR3 spells CASSLDLIGSYGYTF. CDR3 sequence (DNA): TGTGCCAGCAGCTTGGATTTGATAGGGAGCTATGGCTACACCTTC.

The rearrangement links TRBV27 to TRBJ2-5; TRBD1 is a possible D gene (5 bases). The germline V gene has CDR1 MNHEY and CDR2 SMNVEV (reference sequence). CDR3 length: 14 residues. V shed 4 bases and J shed 3 bases, with 12 bases lying between them. The CDR3 region is CASSSLGPKETQYF. The CDR3 region has the DNA TGTGCCAGCAGTTCTCTGGGGCCGAAAGAGACCCAGTACTTC.

This clone was picked up one time. CDR3 loop: CASSRQGFNRDTDTQYF. In nucleotides, the CDR3 is TGTGCCAGCAGCCGACAGGGATTTAATAGGGACACAGATACGCAGTATTTT. The V call is TRBV7-9, the J call TRBJ2-3; TRBD1 agrees at 7 bases. The CDR3 spans 17 residues. V lost 5 bases and J lost 2; bases outside the gene matches: 13. Germline V gene lookup returns CDR1 SEHNR and CDR2 FQNEAQ (reference sequence).

This rearrangement joins TRBV6-5 to TRBJ1-3, with a possible D match to TRBD1 (5 bases). CDR1 is MNHEY, CDR2 SVGAGI, per germline. Trimming shortened V by 4 bases and J by 0 bases, and 10 bases separated the two germline ends. This CDR3 spans 15 amino acids. This chain's CDR3 is CASSSARVSGNTIYF. The CDR3 coding sequence is TGTGCCAGCAGTTCGGCCAGGGTCTCTGGAAACACCATATATTTT.